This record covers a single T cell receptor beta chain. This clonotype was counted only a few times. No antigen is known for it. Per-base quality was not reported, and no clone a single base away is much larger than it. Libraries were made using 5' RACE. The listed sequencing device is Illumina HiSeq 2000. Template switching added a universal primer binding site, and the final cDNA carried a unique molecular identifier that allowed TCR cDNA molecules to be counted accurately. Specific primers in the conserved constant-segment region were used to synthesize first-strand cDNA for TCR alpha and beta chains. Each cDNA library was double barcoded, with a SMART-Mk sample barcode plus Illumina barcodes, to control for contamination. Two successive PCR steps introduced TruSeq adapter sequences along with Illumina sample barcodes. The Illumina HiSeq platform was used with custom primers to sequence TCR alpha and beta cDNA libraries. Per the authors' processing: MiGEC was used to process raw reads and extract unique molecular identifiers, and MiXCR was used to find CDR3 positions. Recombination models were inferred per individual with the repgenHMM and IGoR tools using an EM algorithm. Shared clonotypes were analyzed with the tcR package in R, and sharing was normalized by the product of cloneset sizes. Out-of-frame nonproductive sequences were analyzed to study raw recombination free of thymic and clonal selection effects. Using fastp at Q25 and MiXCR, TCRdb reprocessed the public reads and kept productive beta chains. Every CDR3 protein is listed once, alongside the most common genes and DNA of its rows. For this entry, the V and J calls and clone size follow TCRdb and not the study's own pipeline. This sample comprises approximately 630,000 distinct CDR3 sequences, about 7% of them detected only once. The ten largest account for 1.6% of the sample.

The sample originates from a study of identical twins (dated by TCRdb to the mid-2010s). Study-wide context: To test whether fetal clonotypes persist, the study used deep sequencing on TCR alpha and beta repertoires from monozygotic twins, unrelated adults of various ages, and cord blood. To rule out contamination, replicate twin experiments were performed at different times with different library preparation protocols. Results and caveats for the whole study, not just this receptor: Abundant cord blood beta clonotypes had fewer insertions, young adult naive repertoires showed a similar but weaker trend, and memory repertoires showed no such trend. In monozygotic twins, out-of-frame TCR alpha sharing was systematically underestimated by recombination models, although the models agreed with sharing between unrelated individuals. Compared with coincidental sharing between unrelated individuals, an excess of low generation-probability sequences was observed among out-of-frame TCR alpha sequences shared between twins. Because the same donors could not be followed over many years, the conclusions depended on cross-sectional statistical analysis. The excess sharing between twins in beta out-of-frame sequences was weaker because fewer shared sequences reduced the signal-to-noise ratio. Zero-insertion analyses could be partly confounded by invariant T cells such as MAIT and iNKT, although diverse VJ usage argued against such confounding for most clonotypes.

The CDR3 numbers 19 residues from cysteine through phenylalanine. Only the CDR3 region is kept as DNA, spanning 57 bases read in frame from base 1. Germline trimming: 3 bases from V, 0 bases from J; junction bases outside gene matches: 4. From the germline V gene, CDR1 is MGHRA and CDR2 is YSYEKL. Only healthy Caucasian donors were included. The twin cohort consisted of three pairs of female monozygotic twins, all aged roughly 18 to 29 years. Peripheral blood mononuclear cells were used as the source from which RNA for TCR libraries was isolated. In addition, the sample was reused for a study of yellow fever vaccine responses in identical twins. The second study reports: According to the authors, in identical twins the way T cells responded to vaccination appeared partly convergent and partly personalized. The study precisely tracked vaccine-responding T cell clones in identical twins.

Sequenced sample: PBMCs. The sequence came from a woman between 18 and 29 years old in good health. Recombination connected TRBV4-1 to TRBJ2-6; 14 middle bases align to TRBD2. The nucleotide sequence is TGCGCCAGCAGCCACGGACTAGCGGGAGGTTTCTCTGGGGCCAACGTCCTGACTTTC. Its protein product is CASSHGLAGGFSGANVLTF.